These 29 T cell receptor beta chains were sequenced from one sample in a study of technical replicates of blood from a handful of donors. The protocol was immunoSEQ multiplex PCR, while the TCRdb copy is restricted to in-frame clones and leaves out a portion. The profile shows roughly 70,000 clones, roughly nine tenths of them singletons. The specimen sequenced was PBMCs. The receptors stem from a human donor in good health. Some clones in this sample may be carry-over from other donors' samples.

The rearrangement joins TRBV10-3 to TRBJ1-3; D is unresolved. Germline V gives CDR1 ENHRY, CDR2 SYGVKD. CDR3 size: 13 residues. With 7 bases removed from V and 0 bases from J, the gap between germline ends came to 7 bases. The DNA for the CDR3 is TGTGCCATCACAGAATACTCTGGAAACACCATATATTTT. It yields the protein CAITEYSGNTIYF.

The CDR3 protein is CASSHSLTGQETQYF. The CDR3 bases are TGTGCCAGCAGCCACTCTCTCACAGGGCAGGAGACCCAGTACTTC. The J gene is TRBJ2-5, the V gene TRBV5-8, with D possibly matching TRBD1 (6 bases). V lost 4 bases to trimming and J lost 5 bases, with 18 bases between them. The CDR3 covers 15 residues. The V gene's germline CDR1 is SGHTS and CDR2 YDEGEE.

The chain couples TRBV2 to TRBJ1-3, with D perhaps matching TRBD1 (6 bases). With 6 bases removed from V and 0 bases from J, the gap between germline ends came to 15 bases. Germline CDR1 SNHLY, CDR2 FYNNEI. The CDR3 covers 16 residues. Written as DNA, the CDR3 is TGTGCCAGCAGACTAGAGGGGGTTTACTCTGGAAACACCATATATTTT. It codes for CASRLEGVYSGNTIYF.

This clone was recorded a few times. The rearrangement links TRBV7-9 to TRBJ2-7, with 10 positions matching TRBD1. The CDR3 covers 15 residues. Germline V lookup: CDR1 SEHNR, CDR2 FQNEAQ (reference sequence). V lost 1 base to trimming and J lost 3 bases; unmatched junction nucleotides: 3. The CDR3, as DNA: TGTGCCAGCAGCTTAGTAGGGACAGGGGTCTACGAGCAGTACTTC. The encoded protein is CASSLVGTGVYEQYF.

Written as DNA, the CDR3 is TGTGCCAGCAGCTTGGTAATCAGGGCCGGGGAGCTGTTTTTT. Its translation: CASSLVIRAGELFF. The chain carries TRBV5-8 and TRBJ2-2; a weak D match, TRBD1 (5 bases). This CDR3 has 14 residues. The germline V gene encodes CDR1 SGHTS and CDR2 YDEGEE. Trimming removed 0 bases from V and 6 bases from J, with 9 bases in between.

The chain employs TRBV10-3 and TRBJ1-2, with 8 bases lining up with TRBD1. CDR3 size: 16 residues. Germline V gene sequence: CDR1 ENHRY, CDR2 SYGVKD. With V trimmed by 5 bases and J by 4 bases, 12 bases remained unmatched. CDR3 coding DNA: TGTGCCATCAGTATAACTCAGGGGGCCGCCGGCTATGGCTACACCTTC. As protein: CAISITQGAAGYGYTF.

The CDR3 loop reads CASSYDRDHEQFF. The DNA for the CDR3 is TGTGCCAGCAGCTACGACAGGGATCATGAGCAGTTCTTC. The chain carries TRBV11-2 and TRBJ2-1; 7 bases agree with TRBD1. Germline V gene lookup returns CDR1 SGHAT and CDR2 FQNNGV. The CDR3 contains 13 residues. V shed 4 bases, J shed 8 bases, and the junction held 5 bases outside the gene matches.

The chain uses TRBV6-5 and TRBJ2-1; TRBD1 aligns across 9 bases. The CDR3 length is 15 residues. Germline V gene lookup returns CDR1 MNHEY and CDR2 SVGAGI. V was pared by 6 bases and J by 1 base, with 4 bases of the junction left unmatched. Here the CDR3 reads CASRTGTGSYNEQFF. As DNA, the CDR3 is TGTGCCAGCAGGACCGGGACAGGGTCCTACAATGAGCAGTTCTTC.

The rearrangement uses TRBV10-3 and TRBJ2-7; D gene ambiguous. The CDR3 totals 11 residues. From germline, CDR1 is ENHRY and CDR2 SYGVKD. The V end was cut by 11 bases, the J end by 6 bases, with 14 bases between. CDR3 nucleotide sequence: TGTGCCTCCTCTAGTTTCCGCGAGCAGTACTTC. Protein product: CASSSFREQYF.

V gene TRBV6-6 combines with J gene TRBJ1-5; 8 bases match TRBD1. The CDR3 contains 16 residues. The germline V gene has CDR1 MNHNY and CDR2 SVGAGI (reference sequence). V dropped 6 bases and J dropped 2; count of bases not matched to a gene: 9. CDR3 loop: CASSHDDRGGNQPQHF. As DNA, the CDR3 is TGTGCCAGCAGCCACGACGACAGGGGCGGCAATCAGCCCCAGCATTTT.

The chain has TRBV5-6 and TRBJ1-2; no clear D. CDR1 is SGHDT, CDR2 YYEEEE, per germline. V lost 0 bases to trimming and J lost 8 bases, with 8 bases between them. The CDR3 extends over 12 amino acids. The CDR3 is CASSLGGYGYTF. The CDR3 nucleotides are TGTGCCAGCAGCTTGGGAGGGTACGGCTACACCTTC.

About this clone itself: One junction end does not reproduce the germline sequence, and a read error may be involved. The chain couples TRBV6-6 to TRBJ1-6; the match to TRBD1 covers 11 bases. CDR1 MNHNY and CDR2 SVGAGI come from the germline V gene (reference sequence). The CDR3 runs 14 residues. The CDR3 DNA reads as TGTGCCAGCAGTTCGGGACAGGGGGTTTCACCCCCCCACTTT. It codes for CASSSGQGVSPPHF.

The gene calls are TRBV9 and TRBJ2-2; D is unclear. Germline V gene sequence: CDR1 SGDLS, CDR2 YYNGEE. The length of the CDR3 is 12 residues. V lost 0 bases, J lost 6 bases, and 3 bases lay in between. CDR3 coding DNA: TGTGCCAGCAGCGTAGCTGCCGGGGAGCTGTTTTTT. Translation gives CASSVAAGELFF.

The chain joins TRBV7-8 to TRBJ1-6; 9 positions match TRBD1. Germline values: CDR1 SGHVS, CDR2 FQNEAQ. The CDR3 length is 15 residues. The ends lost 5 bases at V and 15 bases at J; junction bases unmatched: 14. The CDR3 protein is CASSQTGTGPTGLHF. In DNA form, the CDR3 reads TGTGCCAGCAGCCAAACCGGGACAGGGCCTACGGGCCTCCACTTT.

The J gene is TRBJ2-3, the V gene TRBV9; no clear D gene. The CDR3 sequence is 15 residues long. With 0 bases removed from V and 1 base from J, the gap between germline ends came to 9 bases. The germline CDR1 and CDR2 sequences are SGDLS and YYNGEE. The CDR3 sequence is CASSVAAYGTDTQYF. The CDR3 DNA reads TGTGCCAGCAGCGTAGCTGCGTATGGCACAGATACGCAGTATTTT.

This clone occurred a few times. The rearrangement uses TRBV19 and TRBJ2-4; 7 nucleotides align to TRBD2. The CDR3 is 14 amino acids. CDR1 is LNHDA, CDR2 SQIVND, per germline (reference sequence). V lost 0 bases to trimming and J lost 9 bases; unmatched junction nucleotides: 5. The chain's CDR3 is CASSIDPSGGIQYF. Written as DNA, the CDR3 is TGTGCCAGTAGTATAGATCCCTCGGGAGGCATTCAGTACTTC.

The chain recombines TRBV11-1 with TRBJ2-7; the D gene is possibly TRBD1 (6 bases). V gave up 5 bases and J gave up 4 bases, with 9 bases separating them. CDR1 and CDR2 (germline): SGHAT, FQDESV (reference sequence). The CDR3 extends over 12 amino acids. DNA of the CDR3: TGTGCCAGCAGCGTACAGGGTTACGAGCAGTACTTC. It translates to CASSVQGYEQYF.

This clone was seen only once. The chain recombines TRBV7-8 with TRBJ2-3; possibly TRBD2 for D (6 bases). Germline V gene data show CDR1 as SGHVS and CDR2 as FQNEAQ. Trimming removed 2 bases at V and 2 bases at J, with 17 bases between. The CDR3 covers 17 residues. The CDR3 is CASSLRGDSAFTDTQYF. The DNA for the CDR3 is TGTGCCAGCAGCTTAAGAGGGGACTCAGCATTCACAGATACGCAGTATTTT.

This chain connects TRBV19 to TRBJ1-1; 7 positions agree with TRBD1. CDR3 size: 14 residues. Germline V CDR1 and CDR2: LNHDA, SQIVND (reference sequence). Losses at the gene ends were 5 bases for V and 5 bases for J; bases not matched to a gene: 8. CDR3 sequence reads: CASSVSQGRTEAFF. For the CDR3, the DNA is TGTGCCAGTAGTGTATCACAGGGGAGGACTGAAGCTTTCTTT.

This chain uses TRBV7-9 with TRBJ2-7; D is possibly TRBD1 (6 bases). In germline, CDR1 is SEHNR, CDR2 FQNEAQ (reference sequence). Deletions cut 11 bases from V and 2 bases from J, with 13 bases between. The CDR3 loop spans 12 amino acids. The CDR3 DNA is TGTGCCTCCAGGGGCAGAACCTACGAGCAGTACTTC. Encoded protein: CASRGRTYEQYF.

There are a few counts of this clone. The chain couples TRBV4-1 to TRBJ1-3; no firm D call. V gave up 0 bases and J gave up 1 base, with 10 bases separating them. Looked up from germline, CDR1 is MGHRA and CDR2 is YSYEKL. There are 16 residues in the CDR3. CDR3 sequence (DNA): TGCGCCAGCAGCCAAGATCCCCAGTCATCTGGAAACACCATATATTTT. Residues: CASSQDPQSSGNTIYF.

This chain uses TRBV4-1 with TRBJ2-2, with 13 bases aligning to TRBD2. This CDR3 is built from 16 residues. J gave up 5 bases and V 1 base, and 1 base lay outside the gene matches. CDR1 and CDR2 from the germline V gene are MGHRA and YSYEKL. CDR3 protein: CASSQGTSGRTGELFF. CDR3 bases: TGCGCCAGCAGCCAAGGGACTAGCGGGAGAACCGGGGAGCTGTTTTTT.

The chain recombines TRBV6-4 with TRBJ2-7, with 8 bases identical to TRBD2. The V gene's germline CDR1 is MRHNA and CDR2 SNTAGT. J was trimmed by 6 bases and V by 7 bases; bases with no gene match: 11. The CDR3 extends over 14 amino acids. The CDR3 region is CASTGSGKEIEQYF. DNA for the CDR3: TGTGCCAGCACCGGTAGCGGGAAGGAAATCGAGCAGTACTTC.

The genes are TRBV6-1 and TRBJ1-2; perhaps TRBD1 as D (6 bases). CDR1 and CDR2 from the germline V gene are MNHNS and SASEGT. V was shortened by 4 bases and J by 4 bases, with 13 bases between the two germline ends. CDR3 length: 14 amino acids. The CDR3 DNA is TGTGCCAGCAGTGCAGACAGAGGGGGCTATGGCTACACCTTC. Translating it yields CASSADRGGYGYTF.

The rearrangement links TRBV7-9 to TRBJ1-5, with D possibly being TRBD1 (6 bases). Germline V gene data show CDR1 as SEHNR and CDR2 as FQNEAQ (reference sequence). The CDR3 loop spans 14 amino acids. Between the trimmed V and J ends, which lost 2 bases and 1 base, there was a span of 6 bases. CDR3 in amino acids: CASSLQGSNQPQHF. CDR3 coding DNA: TGTGCCAGCAGCTTACAGGGGAGCAATCAGCCCCAGCATTTT.

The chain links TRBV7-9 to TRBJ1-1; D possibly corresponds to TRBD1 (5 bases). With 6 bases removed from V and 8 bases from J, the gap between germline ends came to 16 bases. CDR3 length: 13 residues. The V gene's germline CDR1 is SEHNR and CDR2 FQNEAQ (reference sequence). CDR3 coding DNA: TGTGCCAGCAGTAGAAACCAGGGAGGCGAAGCTTTCTTT. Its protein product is CASSRNQGGEAFF.

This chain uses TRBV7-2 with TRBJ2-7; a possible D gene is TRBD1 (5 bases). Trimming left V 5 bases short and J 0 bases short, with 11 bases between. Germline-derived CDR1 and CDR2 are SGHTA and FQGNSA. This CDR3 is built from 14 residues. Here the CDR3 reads CASSRTFDSYEQYF. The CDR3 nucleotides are TGTGCCAGCAGCCGGACATTCGACTCCTACGAGCAGTACTTC.

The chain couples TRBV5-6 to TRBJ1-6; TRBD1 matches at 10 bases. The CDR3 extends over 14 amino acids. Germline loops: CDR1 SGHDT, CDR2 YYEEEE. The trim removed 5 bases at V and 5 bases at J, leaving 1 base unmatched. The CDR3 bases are TGTGCCAGCAGGGGGACAGGGGATAATTCACCCCTCCACTTT. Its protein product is CASRGTGDNSPLHF.

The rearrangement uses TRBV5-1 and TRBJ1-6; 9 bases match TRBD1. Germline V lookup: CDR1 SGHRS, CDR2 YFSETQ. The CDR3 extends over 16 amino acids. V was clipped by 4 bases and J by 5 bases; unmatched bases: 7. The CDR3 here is CASSGGQGRNNSPLHF. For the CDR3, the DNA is TGCGCCAGCAGCGGAGGACAGGGGAGGAATAATTCACCCCTCCACTTT.